These 17 T cell receptor beta chains originate from one sample sequenced in a study of blood T cell repertoires in COVID-19. Clones were sequenced by immunoSEQ multiplex PCR, and TCRdb holds only the in-frame ones, with some missing. The sample has roughly 250,000 clones, 85% seen once. The sequencing input was peripheral blood. The receptors stem from a man in his forties with acute or convalescent COVID-19.

V and J are TRBV5-4 and TRBJ1-6, with 7 nucleotides matching TRBD1. The CDR3 sequence is 15 residues long. The V and J ends lost 1 base and 5 bases, in that order; junction bases with no gene match: 3. Germline assignment: CDR1 SGHNT and CDR2 YYREEE (reference sequence). The CDR3: CASSLNQGDNSPLHF. The CDR3 DNA sequence: TGTGCCAGCAGCTTGAATCAGGGGGATAATTCACCCCTCCACTTT.

Only one count was recorded for this clone. The chain joins TRBV29-1 to TRBJ2-7; 11 bases are a match to TRBD1. The CDR3 runs 16 residues. V shed 6 bases and J 5 bases; nucleotides not matched to a gene: 15. Germline V lookup: CDR1 SQVTM, CDR2 ANQGSEA. The CDR3, as DNA: TGCAGCGTCGTGGACAGGGGGCGAAAGTCTTCGAACGAGCAGTACTTC. Translation: CSVVDRGRKSSNEQYF.

The chain links TRBV27 to TRBJ1-1, with D maybe TRBD1 (5 bases). The CDR3 loop spans 16 amino acids. Per germline, CDR1 MNHEY and CDR2 SMNVEV (reference sequence). Trimming left V 6 bases short and J 6 bases short, with 23 bases between. The CDR3 region is CASRPWTRGTGSEAFF. The CDR3 DNA reads TGTGCCAGCAGACCTTGGACCCGGGGGACCGGGTCTGAAGCTTTCTTT.

The gene calls are TRBV28 and TRBJ2-6; 9 nucleotides align to TRBD2. Looked up from germline, CDR1 is MDHEN and CDR2 is SYDVKM. The V and J ends lost 7 bases and 0 bases, in that order; junction bases with no gene match: 19. The CDR3 runs to 21 residues. CDR3 sequence reads: CASTRPPADSGGNSGANVLTF. The CDR3 DNA reads TGTGCCAGCACCCGGCCCCCAGCAGATAGCGGGGGTAACTCTGGGGCCAACGTCCTGACTTTC.

This sequence joins TRBV18 and TRBJ1-4; 8 nucleotides line up with TRBD1. Trimming removed 3 bases from V and 5 bases from J; junction bases left unmatched: 5. This CDR3 is 15 amino acids long. Germline V gene data show CDR1 as KGHSH and CDR2 as LQKENI. The CDR3 here is CASSPPTGENEKLFF. CDR3 coding DNA: TGTGCCAGCTCACCTCCGACAGGGGAGAATGAAAAACTGTTTTTT.

The chain couples TRBV12-3 or TRBV12-4 to TRBJ1-1; D remains ambiguous. The germline V and J ends were trimmed by 2 bases and 5 bases, with 9 bases remaining between them. The CDR3 has 13 amino acids. The CDR3 DNA follows: TGTGCCAGCAGTTTATCTTCGGGGACTGAAGCTTTCTTT. Translated: CASSLSSGTEAFF.

This chain connects TRBV19 to TRBJ2-3; 12 bases match TRBD2. Germline loops: CDR1 LNHDA, CDR2 SQIVND (reference sequence). The V segment lost 3 bases and the J segment 3 bases; nucleotides outside the gene matches: 4. This CDR3 is built from 16 residues. CDR3 nucleotides: TGTGCCAGTAGTATGGCTAGCGGGGGGGCAACAGATACGCAGTATTTT. This codes for CASSMASGGATDTQYF.

J is TRBJ2-1 and V is TRBV5-4; weak D call: TRBD2 (5 bases). Germline CDR1 reads SGHNT; CDR2 reads YYREEE (reference sequence). Trimming removed 7 bases from V and 2 bases from J, with 19 bases in between. This CDR3 contains 16 residues. In DNA form, the CDR3 reads TGTGCCAGCCATAAGGACTCCCCTTTGACCTACAATGAGCAGTTCTTC. It codes for CASHKDSPLTYNEQFF. Full variable domain (rest looked up from reference TRBV5-4 and TRBJ2-1): ETGVTQSPTHLIKTRGQQVTLRCSSQSGHNTVSWYQQALGQGPQFIFQYYREEENGRGNFPPRFSGLQFPNYSSELNVNALELDDSALYLCASHKDSPLTYNEQFFGPGTRLTVL.

V is TRBV6-2 or TRBV6-3 and J is TRBJ1-2; D is undetermined. Germline CDR1 reads MNHEY; CDR2 reads SVGEGT. The V end lost 2 bases, the J end lost 3 bases, and 10 bases lay between the germline ends. There are 14 residues in the CDR3. Here the CDR3 DNA reads TGTGCCAGCAGTTACCCCCGGCGGGACTATGGCTACACCTTC. It is translated as CASSYPRRDYGYTF.

This clone has only a few counts. This chain uses TRBV6-5 with TRBJ1-2; weak D call: TRBD1 (6 bases). Trimming cost V 3 bases and J 5 bases, with 10 bases left between them. Per the germline V gene, CDR1 is MNHEY and CDR2 is SVGAGI. This CDR3 is 13 amino acids long. This CDR3 reads CASSYRGGYGYTF. In DNA, the CDR3 is TGTGCCAGCAGTTATAGGGGGGGATATGGCTACACCTTC.

This clone occurred a few times. V and J are TRBV6-4 and TRBJ1-2; D uncertain. Germline CDR1 MRHNA, CDR2 SNTAGT. With 2 bases removed from V and 9 bases from J, the gap between germline ends came to 10 bases. The CDR3 runs 12 residues. CDR3 in DNA: TGTGCCAGCAGTGACAGAGGGCGGAGCTACACCTTC. Translation gives CASSDRGRSYTF.

V usage is TRBV12-5 and J usage is TRBJ1-5; tentative D call: TRBD1 (6 bases). V was cut by 3 bases and J by 1 base, with 13 bases left in between. Per germline, CDR1 LGHNT and CDR2 FRNRAP. The CDR3 totals 16 residues. CDR3 amino acids: CASGLGGAASNQPQHF. As DNA, the CDR3 is TGTGCTAGTGGTTTAGGGGGGGCTGCGAGCAATCAGCCCCAGCATTTT.

V and J are TRBV4-1 and TRBJ1-2; D is uncertain. Trimming left V 3 bases short and J 6 bases short, with 8 bases between. The CDR3 extends over 12 amino acids. Germline CDR1 MGHRA, CDR2 YSYEKL. The CDR3 loop is CASSQYEDGYTF. The CDR3 DNA sequence: TGCGCCAGCAGCCAGTATGAGGATGGCTACACCTTC.

The V call is TRBV15, the J call TRBJ1-5; D is perhaps TRBD1 (6 bases). The CDR3 runs to 17 residues. CDR1 LNHNV and CDR2 YYDKDF come from the germline V gene (reference sequence). V lost 5 bases and J 1 base, leaving 18 bases between the germline ends. CDR3 bases: TGTGCCACCAGCCCTACAAGGGCTAGGGGGAGCAATCAGCCCCAGCATTTT. It translates to CATSPTRARGSNQPQHF.

The rearrangement uses TRBV7-9 and TRBJ1-2; the D gene is possibly TRBD1 (5 bases). Trimming took off 3 bases at V and 4 bases at J, with 6 bases between the two ends. Germline V gene lookup returns CDR1 SEHNR and CDR2 FQNEAQ (reference sequence). The CDR3 has 12 amino acids. The CDR3 here is CASSFDSYGYTF. CDR3 DNA: TGTGCCAGCAGCTTTGACAGCTATGGCTACACCTTC.

The chain is built from TRBV5-1 and TRBJ2-5, with TRBD1 matching over 8 bases. Germline V gene lookup returns CDR1 SGHRS and CDR2 YFSETQ. This CDR3 comprises 14 residues. J lost 1 base, V lost 4 bases, and 3 bases had no gene match. CDR3 sequence (DNA): TGCGCCAGCAGCGGCGGACAGGGCCAAGAGACCCAGTACTTC. This gives the protein CASSGGQGQETQYF.

The sample holds a few counts of this clone. The chain links TRBV5-6 to TRBJ1-1, with D unresolved. The CDR3 is 15 amino acids. Trimming stripped 1 base from V and 5 bases from J, with 15 bases between. Germline assignment: CDR1 SGHDT and CDR2 YYEEEE. Here the CDR3 reads CASSLRQLMRTEAFF. The CDR3 DNA follows: TGTGCCAGCAGCTTGCGTCAACTCATGAGGACTGAAGCTTTCTTT. Supplemented by reference TRBV5-6 and TRBJ1-1, the full variable domain reads DAGVTQSPTHLIKTRGQQVTLRCSPKSGHDTVSWYQQALGQGPQFIFQYYEEEERQRGNFPDRFSGHQFPNYSSELNVNALLLGDSALYLCASSLRQLMRTEAFFGQGTRLTVV.